This T cell receptor (beta chain) stems from a study of T cells after yellow fever vaccination. Study-level background: Fractions with few cells were prepared using SMART-Seq v4 Ultra Low Input. Regarding the study as a whole: Most clones from primary vaccination resurfaced after the booster (approximately 96% CD4, 70% to 90% CD8).

Germline loops: CDR1 WSHSY, CDR2 SAAADI. Trimming removed 6 bases at V and 3 bases at J, with 8 bases between. The CDR3 runs to 13 residues. TCR cDNA, made by 5'RACE template switching, carried an added universal primer site and UMIs. TCRdb analysed the 5' RACE reads with MiXCR anew, one entry per CDR3 protein. The table has around 120,000 distinct CDR3 sequences, 15% seen once. This clonotype was seen repeatedly, ten times or more. What it recognizes is unknown. The source is a young man who received the YFV17D yellow fever vaccine. The specimen comprised CD8+ T cells sorted from PBMCs, sampled 5 days after the yellow fever booster vaccination. The V and J genes are TRBV10-2 and TRBJ2-2; TRBD1 is a possible D gene (5 bases). CDR3 region: CASRKTDTGELFF. The CDR3 DNA reads as TGCGCCAGCAGAAAGACAGACACCGGGGAGCTGTTTTTT.